This entry is about one T cell receptor beta chain. This CDR3 is 15 amino acids long. V lost 3 bases, J lost 1 base, and 12 bases lay in between. The V gene's germline CDR1 is MNHEY and CDR2 SMNVEV (reference sequence). It was into CD45RA+ naive and CD45RA-negative memory subsets that the CD4+ cells were split. This sample was included in a study of shared clonotypes between healthy human individuals. At the level of the study: Per donor, CD8 memory used one plate, CD8 naive used two, CD4 memory used three and CD4 naive used three.

Authors' methods: From ImmunoSEQ came sequences covering only the junction and carrying no quality scores, so filtering differed. Using immunoSEQ multiplex PCR, the repertoire was profiled, and TCRdb retains in-frame clones only, with some absent. V, J and clone size reflect that table, while D and trimming were determined from the DNA. The sample holds about 1.5 million clones, roughly 98% seen once. The sample consisted of naive CD4+ T cells sorted from blood. Subset denoted: CD45RA+ positively selected. The rearrangement joins TRBV27 to TRBJ1-2; D not resolved. The origin of this receptor is a man aged 30 to 39 in good health. This CDR3 reads CASSFPITGNYGYTF. The CDR3 region has the DNA TGTGCCAGCAGTTTTCCTATTACGGGTAACTATGGCTACACCTTC.